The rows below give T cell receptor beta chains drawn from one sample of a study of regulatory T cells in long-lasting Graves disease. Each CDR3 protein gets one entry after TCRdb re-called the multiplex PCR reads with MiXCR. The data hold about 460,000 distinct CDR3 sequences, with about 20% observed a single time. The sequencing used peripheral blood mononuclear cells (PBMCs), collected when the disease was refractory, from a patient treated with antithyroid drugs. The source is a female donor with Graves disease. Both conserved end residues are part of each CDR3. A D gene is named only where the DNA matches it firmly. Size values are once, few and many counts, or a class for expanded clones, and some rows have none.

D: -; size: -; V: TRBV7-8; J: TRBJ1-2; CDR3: CASSTPGYYGYTF; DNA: TGTGCCAGCAGTACACCAGGCTACTATGGCTACACCTTC
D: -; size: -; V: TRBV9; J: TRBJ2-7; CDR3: CASSPPGGLQYF; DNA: TGTGCCAGCAGCCCCCCCGGGGGCCTTCAGTACTTC
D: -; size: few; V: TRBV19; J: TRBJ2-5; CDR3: CASSTTGLQETQYF; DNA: TGTGCCAGTAGTACCACAGGGTTACAAGAGACCCAGTACTTC
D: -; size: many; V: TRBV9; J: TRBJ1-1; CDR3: CASSVGGATEAFF; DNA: TGTGCCTCCTCGGTTGGGGGCGCGACTGAAGCTTTCTTT
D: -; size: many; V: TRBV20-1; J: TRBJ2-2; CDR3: CSARDIDTGELFF; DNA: TGCAGTGCTAGAGATATTGACACCGGGGAGCTGTTTTTT
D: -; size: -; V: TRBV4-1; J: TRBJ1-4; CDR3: CASSLGMLEKLFF; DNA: TGCGCCAGCAGCCTCGGAATGCTAGAAAAACTGTTTTTT
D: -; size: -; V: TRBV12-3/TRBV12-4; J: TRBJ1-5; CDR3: CASTRGGVNQPQHF; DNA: TGTGCCAGCACCCGGGGAGGGGTTAATCAGCCCCAGCATTTT
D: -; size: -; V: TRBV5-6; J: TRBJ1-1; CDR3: CASSFTSVGTEAFF; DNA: TGTGCCAGCAGCTTTACCTCGGTGGGCACTGAAGCTTTCTTT
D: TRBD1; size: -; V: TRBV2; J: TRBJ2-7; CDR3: CASSRGTGYGQYF; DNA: TGTGCCAGCAGCCGTGGGACAGGCTACGGGCAGTACTTC
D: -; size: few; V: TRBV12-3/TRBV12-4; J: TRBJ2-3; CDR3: CASRDDRNTDTQYF; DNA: TGTGCCAGCAGAGATGACAGGAACACAGATACGCAGTATTTT
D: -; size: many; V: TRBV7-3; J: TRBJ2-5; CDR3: CASSGLGGETQYF; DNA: TGTGCCAGCAGCGGTCTGGGCGGGGAGACCCAGTACTTC
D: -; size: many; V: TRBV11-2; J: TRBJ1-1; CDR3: CASLPVTYLEAFF; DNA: TGTGCCAGCCTCCCGGTCACCTACCTTGAAGCTTTCTTT
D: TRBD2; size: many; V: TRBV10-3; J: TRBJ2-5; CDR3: CAISGGLAGGQETQYF; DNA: TGTGCCATCAGTGGGGGACTAGCGGGGGGCCAGGAGACCCAGTACTTC
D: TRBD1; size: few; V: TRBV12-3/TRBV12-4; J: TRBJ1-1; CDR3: CASSDRAFTEAFF; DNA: TGTGCCAGCAGCGACAGGGCCTTTACTGAAGCTTTCTTT
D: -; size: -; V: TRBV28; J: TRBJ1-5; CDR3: CASTRTSHDQPQHF; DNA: TGTGCCAGTACCCGAACATCCCACGATCAGCCCCAGCATTTT
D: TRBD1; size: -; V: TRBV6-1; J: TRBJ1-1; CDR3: CASSVTLTGRNTEAFF; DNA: TGTGCCAGCAGTGTTACGCTGACAGGGAGGAACACTGAAGCTTTCTTT
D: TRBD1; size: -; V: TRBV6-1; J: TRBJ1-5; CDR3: CASSEIPGQGYQPQHF; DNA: TGTGCCAGCAGTGAAATCCCAGGACAGGGGTATCAGCCCCAGCATTTT
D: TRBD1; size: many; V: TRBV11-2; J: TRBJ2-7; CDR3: CASSPPPGQETPYEQYF; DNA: TGTGCCAGCAGCCCCCCCCCGGGACAGGAAACTCCCTACGAGCAGTACTTC
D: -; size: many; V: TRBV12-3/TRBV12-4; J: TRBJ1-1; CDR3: CASRPTLTANTEAFF; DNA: TGTGCCAGCAGACCGACCCTGACAGCAAACACTGAAGCTTTCTTT
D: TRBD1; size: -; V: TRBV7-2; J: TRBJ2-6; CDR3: CASSPTGTGANVLTF; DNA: TGTGCCAGCAGCCCGACAGGGACCGGGGCCAACGTCCTGACTTTC
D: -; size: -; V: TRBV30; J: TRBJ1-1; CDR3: CAWSVKLPNTEAFF; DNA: TGTGCCTGGAGTGTAAAGCTTCCGAACACTGAAGCTTTCTTT
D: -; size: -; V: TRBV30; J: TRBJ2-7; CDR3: CAWTPGPYEQYF; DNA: TGTGCCTGGACCCCTGGACCATACGAGCAGTACTTC
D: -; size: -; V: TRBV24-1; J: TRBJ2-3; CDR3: CATSDPGPRGRTDTQYF; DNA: TGTGCCACCAGTGATCCCGGGCCCAGGGGACGAACAGATACGCAGTATTTT
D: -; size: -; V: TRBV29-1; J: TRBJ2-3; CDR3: CSVEDLPGKEADTQYF; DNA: TGCAGCGTTGAAGATCTTCCAGGGAAGGAAGCAGATACGCAGTATTTT
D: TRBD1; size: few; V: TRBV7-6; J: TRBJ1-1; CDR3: CASAKQGSGTEAFF; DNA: TGTGCCAGCGCCAAACAGGGGTCGGGCACTGAAGCTTTCTTT
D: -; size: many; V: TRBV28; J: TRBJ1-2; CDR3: CASSFPLEGREYYGYTF; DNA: TGTGCCAGCAGTTTCCCTTTGGAAGGGAGGGAGTACTATGGCTACACCTTC
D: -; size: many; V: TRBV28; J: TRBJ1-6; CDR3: CASLLPHNSPLHF; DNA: TGTGCCAGTCTTCTACCCCATAATTCACCCCTCCACTTT
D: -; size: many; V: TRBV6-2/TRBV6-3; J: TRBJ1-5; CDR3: CASSYSPAGNQPQHF; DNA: TGTGCCAGCAGTTACTCTCCAGCGGGCAATCAGCCCCAGCATTTT
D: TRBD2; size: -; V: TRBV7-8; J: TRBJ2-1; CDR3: CASSLRLAGVNEQFF; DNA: TGTGCCAGCAGCCTCCGACTAGCGGGAGTCAATGAGCAGTTCTTC
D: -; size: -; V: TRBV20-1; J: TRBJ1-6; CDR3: CSARSAAGPNSPLHF; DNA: TGCAGTGCTAGGAGTGCGGCAGGGCCAAATTCACCCCTCCACTTT
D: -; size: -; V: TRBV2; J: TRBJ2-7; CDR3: CASSEMYGTQPYEQYF; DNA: TGTGCCAGCAGTGAAATGTACGGGACCCAGCCCTACGAGCAGTACTTC
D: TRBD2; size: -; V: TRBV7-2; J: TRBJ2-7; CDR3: CASSPSGLLAYEQYF; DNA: TGTGCCAGCAGCCCTAGCGGGCTACTTGCCTACGAGCAGTACTTC
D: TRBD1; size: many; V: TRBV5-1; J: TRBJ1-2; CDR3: CASSLYGQGYGYTF; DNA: TGCGCCAGCAGCCTATACGGACAGGGCTATGGCTACACCTTC
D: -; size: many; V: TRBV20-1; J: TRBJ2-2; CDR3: CSASWNTGELFF; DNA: TGCAGTGCTAGCTGGAACACCGGGGAGCTGTTTTTT
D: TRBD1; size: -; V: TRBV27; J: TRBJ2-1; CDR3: CASSSPGTGGNEQFF; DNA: TGTGCCAGCAGTTCCCCCGGGACAGGGGGCAATGAGCAGTTCTTC
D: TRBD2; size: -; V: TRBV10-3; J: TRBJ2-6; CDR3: CAISESEGLAGAHGANVLTF; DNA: TGTGCCATCAGTGAGTCCGAGGGACTAGCGGGAGCTCATGGGGCCAACGTCCTGACTTTC
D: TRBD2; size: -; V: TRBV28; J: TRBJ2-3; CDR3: CASSSFEGGPTDTQYF; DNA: TGTGCCAGCAGTTCCTTCGAGGGAGGGCCGACAGATACGCAGTATTTT
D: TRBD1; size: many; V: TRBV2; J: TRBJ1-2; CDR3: CASRPGGYGYTF; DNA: TGTGCCAGCAGACCAGGGGGATATGGCTACACCTTC
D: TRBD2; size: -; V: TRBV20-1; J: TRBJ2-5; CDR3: CSARDWTSGRPETQYF; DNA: TGCAGTGCTAGAGATTGGACTAGCGGGAGGCCAGAGACCCAGTACTTC
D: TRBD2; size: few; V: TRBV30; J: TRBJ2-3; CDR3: CAWDYGTSGTDTQYF; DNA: TGTGCCTGGGATTACGGGACTAGCGGAACAGATACGCAGTATTTT
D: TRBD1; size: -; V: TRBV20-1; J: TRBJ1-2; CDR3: CSAGGQGARYGYTF; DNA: TGCAGTGCTGGGGGACAGGGGGCGCGGTATGGCTACACCTTC
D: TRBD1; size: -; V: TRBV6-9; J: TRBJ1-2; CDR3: CASSSLDRGGGYTF; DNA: TGTGCCAGCAGTTCCCTGGACAGGGGAGGAGGCTACACCTTC
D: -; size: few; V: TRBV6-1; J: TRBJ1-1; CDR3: CASSLQGRQAFF; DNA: TGTGCCAGCAGCCTCCAGGGGAGGCAAGCTTTCTTT
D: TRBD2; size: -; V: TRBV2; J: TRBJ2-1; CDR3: CASSTTAGLIHEQFF; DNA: TGTGCCAGCAGTACTACAGCGGGACTAATCCATGAGCAGTTCTTC
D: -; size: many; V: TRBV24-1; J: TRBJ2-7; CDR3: CATSDFRGREQYF; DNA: TGTGCCACCAGTGATTTCAGAGGGCGCGAGCAGTACTTC
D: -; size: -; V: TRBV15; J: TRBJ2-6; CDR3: CATEGRGSGANVLTF; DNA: TGTGCCACCGAAGGACGGGGCTCTGGGGCCAACGTCCTGACTTTC
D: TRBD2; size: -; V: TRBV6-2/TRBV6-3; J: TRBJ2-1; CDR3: CASSYRTSGGNEQFF; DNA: TGTGCCAGCAGTTACAGGACTAGCGGAGGCAATGAGCAGTTCTTC
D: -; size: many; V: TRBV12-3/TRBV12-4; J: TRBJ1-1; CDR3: CATGREQGNTEAFF; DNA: TGTGCCACCGGCCGCGAACAGGGGAACACTGAAGCTTTCTTT
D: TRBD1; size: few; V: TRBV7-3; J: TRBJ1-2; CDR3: CASSLSGTVPVYGYTF; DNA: TGTGCCAGCAGCTTATCCGGGACAGTGCCCGTCTATGGCTACACCTTC